A single sample is the source of the 17 T cell receptor beta chains below, sequenced in a study of T cells in Graves' hyperthyroidism and ophthalmopathy. The TCR beta CDR3 regions underwent amplification using RNA transcripts as the source. The HTBI set primed first-round TCR CDR3 RT-PCR. TCRdb recomputed calls from the multiplex PCR reads with MiXCR, one row per CDR3 protein. The table lists roughly 570,000 distinct CDR3 sequences, about 43% of them singletons. The sample was peripheral blood or thyroid tissue (not recorded which). Receptors were obtained from a young woman with Graves' hyperthyroidism.

This clonotype was counted a few times. This chain links TRBV12-3 or TRBV12-4 with TRBJ1-3, with a tentative D call TRBD1 (6 bases). With 6 bases removed from V and 0 bases from J, the gap between germline ends came to 15 bases. This CDR3 has 16 amino acids. The CDR3 reads CASRPYEGGSGNTIYF. CDR3 DNA: TGTGCCAGCAGGCCCTACGAGGGGGGCTCTGGAAACACCATATATTTT.

The rearrangement joins TRBV29-1 to TRBJ1-1, with TRBD1 matching 7 bases. Trimming at V came to 4 bases and at J to 3 bases, leaving 5 bases not matched to a gene. Germline V CDR1 and CDR2: SQVTM, ANQGSEA. The CDR3 extends over 13 amino acids. In nucleotides, the CDR3 is TGCAGCGTTGTCGCAGGGGGTGACACTGAAGCTTTCTTT. Its protein product is CSVVAGGDTEAFF.

The genes are TRBV29-1 and TRBJ1-2; D is uncertain. The CDR3 contains 10 residues. Germline values: CDR1 SQVTM, CDR2 ANQGSEA. The V and J ends lost 7 bases and 6 bases respectively, with 9 bases between them. DNA for the CDR3: TGCAGCGCGATAAGCAATGGCTACACCTTC. Its protein product is CSAISNGYTF.

The gene calls are TRBV6-4 and TRBJ2-3; a weak D match, TRBD2 (6 bases). The V end lost 3 bases, the J end lost 2 bases, and 6 bases lay between the germline ends. In germline, CDR1 is MRHNA, CDR2 SNTAGT. The CDR3 has 13 amino acids. This chain's CDR3 is CASSERDTDTQYF. The CDR3 DNA reads as TGTGCCAGCAGTGAGCGGGACACAGATACGCAGTATTTT.

On this clonotype itself: A much larger clone differs by one base, so this may be a read error. The rearrangement uses TRBV5-1 and TRBJ2-7; D may correspond to TRBD1 or TRBD2 (5 bases each). V lost 1 base and J 2 bases, leaving 10 bases between the germline ends. This CDR3 region has 14 residues. The germline V gene encodes CDR1 SGHRS and CDR2 YFSETQ. The CDR3 loop reads CASSLLGDPYEQYF. CDR3 coding DNA: TGCGCCAGCAGCTTGTTAGGGGACCCCTACGAGCAGTACTTC.

This clonotype occurred a few times. This chain links TRBV3-1 with TRBJ1-2; 8 bases are a match to TRBD1. The germline gives CDR1 LGHDT, CDR2 YNNKEL (reference sequence). V lost 3 bases, J lost 0 bases, and 12 bases stayed unmatched. This CDR3 contains 18 residues. The CDR3 loop reads CASSQGRQGLESNYGYTF. CDR3 nucleotides: TGTGCCAGCAGCCAGGGGCGACAGGGGCTTGAATCTAACTATGGCTACACCTTC.

The genes are TRBV14 and TRBJ2-5; 12 bases fit TRBD2. Unmatched junction bases numbered 4, after V lost 6 bases and J lost 2 bases. Germline-derived CDR1 and CDR2 are SGHDN and FVKESK. There are 15 residues in the CDR3. The chain's CDR3 is CASSRLAGEQETQYF. DNA of the CDR3: TGTGCCAGCAGTCGACTAGCGGGAGAGCAAGAGACCCAGTACTTC. Full variable domain (outside the CDR3, taken from reference TRBV14 and TRBJ2-5): EAGVTQFPSHSVIEKGQTVTLRCDPISGHDNLYWYRRVMGKEIKFLLHFVKESKQDESGMPNNRFLAERTGGTYSTLKVQPAELEDSGVYFCASSRLAGEQETQYFGPGTRLLVL.

Concerning this clonotype: Possible read error: a much larger clone is one base away. The rearrangement uses TRBV12-5 and TRBJ1-5; D might be TRBD1 (5 bases). The germline V and J ends were trimmed by 0 bases and 10 bases, with 13 bases remaining between them. Germline V lookup: CDR1 LGHNT, CDR2 FRNRAP. This CDR3 is 14 amino acids long. The CDR3 here is CASGLVGTVNPQHF. In nucleotides, the CDR3 is TGTGCTAGTGGTTTGGTAGGGACGGTAAACCCCCAGCATTTT.

V is TRBV5-1 and J is TRBJ2-2; 9 nucleotides align to TRBD2. V dropped 0 bases and J dropped 11; count of bases not matched to a gene: 5. Germline CDR1 and CDR2: SGHRS and YFSETQ. The CDR3 totals 14 residues. The DNA of the CDR3 is TGCGCCAGCAGCTTGGGGACTAGCGAGGGCGAGCTGTTTTTT. This encodes CASSLGTSEGELFF.

This clonotype was recorded many times. The chain recombines TRBV7-9 with TRBJ2-5; D remains unclear. Germline CDR1 SEHNR, CDR2 FQNEAQ (reference sequence). The CDR3 totals 12 residues. Trimming cost V 5 bases and J 5 bases, with 9 bases left between them. CDR3 DNA: TGTGCCAGCAGCCAGATCTGGGAGACCCAGTACTTC. Its protein product is CASSQIWETQYF.

The chain uses TRBV15 and TRBJ1-2; TRBD1 matches at 10 bases. This CDR3 has 15 amino acids. From germline, CDR1 is LNHNV and CDR2 YYDKDF (reference sequence). The V gene end was trimmed by 2 bases and the J gene end by 4 bases; junction bases not matched to a gene: 4. The CDR3 nucleotides read TGTGCCACCAGCAGAAAGAGGACAGGGGGCTATGGCTACACCTTC. The encoded protein is CATSRKRTGGYGYTF.

The J gene is TRBJ1-2, the V gene TRBV7-9, with TRBD1 matching 10 bases. The CDR3 length is 16 residues. Trimming cost V 1 base and J 4 bases; bases outside gene matches: 6. Per germline, CDR1 SEHNR and CDR2 FQNEAQ (reference sequence). The CDR3 region is CASSLVDRGRGYGYTF. The CDR3 coding sequence is TGTGCCAGCAGCTTAGTGGACAGGGGGAGAGGCTATGGCTACACCTTC.

The genes are TRBV20-1 and TRBJ2-7; 7 nucleotides line up with TRBD2. CDR1 and CDR2 from the germline V gene are DFQATT and SNEGSKA (reference sequence). The CDR3 runs 13 residues. V shed 1 base and J 3 bases; nucleotides not matched to a gene: 3. Written as DNA, the CDR3 is TGCAGTGCTAGAGTGACGGGAGGCTACGAGCAGTACTTC. This codes for CSARVTGGYEQYF.

This clonotype was observed at least ten times. The J gene is TRBJ1-5, the V gene TRBV2; D remains ambiguous. Germline V gene lookup returns CDR1 SNHLY and CDR2 FYNNEI. Trimming took off 5 bases at V and 0 bases at J, with 17 bases between the two ends. There are 17 residues in the CDR3. The CDR3 coding sequence is TGTGCCAGCAGTTCGACTGGACGGCGAAATAGCAATCAGCCCCAGCATTTT. Translated, it gives CASSSTGRRNSNQPQHF. The entire variable domain, with the rest obtained from reference TRBV2 and TRBJ1-5, is as follows: EPEVTQTPSHQVTQMGQEVILRCVPISNHLYFYWYRQILGQKVEFLVSFYNNEISEKSEIFDDQFSVERPDGSNFTLKIRSTKLEDSAMYFCASSSTGRRNSNQPQHFGDGTRLSIL.

Many counts were recorded for this clonotype. The chain couples TRBV12-3 or TRBV12-4 to TRBJ1-6; D is undetermined. V was clipped by 2 bases and J by 8 bases, with 7 bases between them. The CDR3 runs to 13 residues. The chain's CDR3 is CASSLTNYSPLHF. CDR3 DNA: TGTGCCAGCAGTTTAACCAATTATTCACCCCTCCACTTT.

This clonotype turned up a few times. This chain joins TRBV24-1 and TRBJ2-1; the D call may be TRBD1 or TRBD2 (7 bases each). Germline-derived CDR1 and CDR2 are KGHDR and SFDVKD. The V end was cut by 7 bases, the J end by 7 bases, with 16 bases between. CDR3 length: 14 residues. CDR3 DNA: TGTGCCACCAGCCCAGGGGGGGCGAGGAATGAGCAGTTCTTC. Its protein product is CATSPGGARNEQFF.

This clonotype was counted many times. The chain recombines TRBV19 with TRBJ2-7; D is possibly TRBD1 (6 bases). Between the trimmed V and J ends, which lost 2 bases and 3 bases, there was a span of 11 bases. The CDR3 sequence is 14 residues long. Germline-derived CDR1 and CDR2 are LNHDA and SQIVND (reference sequence). CDR3: CASSIFEDSYEQYF. In DNA form, the CDR3 reads TGTGCCAGTAGTATATTCGAGGACAGCTACGAGCAGTACTTC. The full variable domain, completed using reference TRBV19 and TRBJ2-7, is DGGITQSPKYLFRKEGQNVTLSCEQNLNHDAMYWYRQDPGQGLRLIYYSQIVNDFQKGDIAEGYSVSREKKESFPLTVTSAQKNPTAFYLCASSIFEDSYEQYFGPGTRLTVT.